This T cell receptor beta chain is drawn from a study of blood T cell repertoires in COVID-19. Overall study context: Acute and convalescent COVID-19 specimens originated in the United States, Italy and Spain. In each case, the material was cDNA or gDNA derived from T cells, B-cell-depleted T cells, or PBMCs.

Germline V lookup: CDR1 MNHEY, CDR2 SVGAGI. The CDR3 runs 16 residues. The V and J ends lost 2 bases and 1 base, in that order; junction bases with no gene match: 7. Authors' data handling: How many nucleated cells were present was estimated from reference gene primer amplification. Produced via immunoSEQ multiplex PCR; TCRdb's table is partial and in-frame only. The V and J calls and clone size were taken over from that table, and D and trimming were inferred from the DNA. The table lists roughly 150,000 clones, 80% to 85% of them singletons. The V gene is TRBV6-5, the J gene TRBJ1-2, with 7 bases identical to TRBD1. The sequence came from a woman aged 45-60 years who had recovered from COVID-19. The sequencing input was PBMCs or T cells enriched from blood (not recorded which). CDR3 bases: TGTGCCAGCAGTTACACTAGACAGGGTATTAACTATGGCTACACCTTC. It encodes CASSYTRQGINYGYTF.